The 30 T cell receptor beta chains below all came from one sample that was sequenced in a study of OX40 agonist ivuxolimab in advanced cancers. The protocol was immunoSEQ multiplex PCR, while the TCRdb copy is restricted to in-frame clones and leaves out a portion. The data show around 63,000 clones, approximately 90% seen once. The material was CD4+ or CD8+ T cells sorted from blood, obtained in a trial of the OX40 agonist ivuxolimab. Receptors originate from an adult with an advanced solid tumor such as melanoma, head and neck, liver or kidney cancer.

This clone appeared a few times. CDR3 in DNA: TGTGCCAGCAGCCCTAGGACAAAGCGTAACTATGGCTACACCTTC. This codes for CASSPRTKRNYGYTF. The chain recombines TRBV28 with TRBJ1-2; the D gene is possibly TRBD1 (5 bases). The CDR3 has 15 residues. V lost 6 bases, J lost 1 base, and 15 bases lay in between. CDR1 is MDHEN, CDR2 SYDVKM, per germline.

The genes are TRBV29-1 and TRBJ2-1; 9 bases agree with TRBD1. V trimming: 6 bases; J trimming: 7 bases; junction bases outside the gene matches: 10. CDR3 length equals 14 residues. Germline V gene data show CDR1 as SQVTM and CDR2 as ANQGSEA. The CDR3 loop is CSVGSGTGKNEQFF. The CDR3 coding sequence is TGCAGCGTCGGCTCCGGGACAGGGAAAAATGAGCAGTTCTTC.

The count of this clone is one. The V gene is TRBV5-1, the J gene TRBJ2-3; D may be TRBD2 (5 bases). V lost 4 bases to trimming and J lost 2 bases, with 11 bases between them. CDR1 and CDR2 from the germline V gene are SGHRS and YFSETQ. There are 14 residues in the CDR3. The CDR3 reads CASSLLGFTDTQYF. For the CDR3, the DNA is TGCGCCAGCAGCCTACTAGGGTTCACAGATACGCAGTATTTT. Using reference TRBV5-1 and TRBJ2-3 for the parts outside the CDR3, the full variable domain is KAGVTQTPRYLIKTRGQQVTLSCSPISGHRSVSWYQQTPGQGLQFLFEYFSETQRNKGNFPGRFSGRQFSNSRSEMNVSTLELGDSALYLCASSLLGFTDTQYFGPGTRLTVL.

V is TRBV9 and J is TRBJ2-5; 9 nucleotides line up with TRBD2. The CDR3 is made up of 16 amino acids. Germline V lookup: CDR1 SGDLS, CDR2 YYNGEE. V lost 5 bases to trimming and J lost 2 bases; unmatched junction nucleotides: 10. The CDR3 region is CASSRGPLAGQETQYF. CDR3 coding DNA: TGTGCCAGCAGTCGCGGGCCCCTAGCGGGGCAAGAGACCCAGTACTTC.

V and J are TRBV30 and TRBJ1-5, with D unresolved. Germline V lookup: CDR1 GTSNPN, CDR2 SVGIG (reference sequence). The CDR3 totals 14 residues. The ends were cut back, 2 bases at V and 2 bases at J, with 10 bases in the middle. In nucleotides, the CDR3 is TGTGCCTGGAGTCTGGGATCCGGCAATCAGCCCCAGCATTTT. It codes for CAWSLGSGNQPQHF.

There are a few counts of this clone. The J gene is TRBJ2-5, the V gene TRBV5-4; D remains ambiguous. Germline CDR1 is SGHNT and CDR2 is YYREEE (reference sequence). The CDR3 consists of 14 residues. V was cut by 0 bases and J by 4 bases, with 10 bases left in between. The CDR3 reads CASSLASERETQYF. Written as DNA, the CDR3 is TGTGCCAGCAGCTTGGCATCGGAGAGAGAGACCCAGTACTTC.

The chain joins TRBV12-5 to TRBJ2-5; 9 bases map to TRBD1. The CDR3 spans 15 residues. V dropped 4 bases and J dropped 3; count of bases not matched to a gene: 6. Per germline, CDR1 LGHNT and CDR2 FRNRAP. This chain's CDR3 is CASGSQTGGKETQYF. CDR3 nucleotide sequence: TGTGCTAGTGGTTCCCAGACAGGGGGTAAAGAGACCCAGTACTTC.

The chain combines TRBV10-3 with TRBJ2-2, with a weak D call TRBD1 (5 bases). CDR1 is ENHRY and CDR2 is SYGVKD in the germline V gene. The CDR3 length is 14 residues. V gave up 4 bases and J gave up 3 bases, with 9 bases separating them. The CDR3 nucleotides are TGTGCCATCAGTGGACAGTCGGACACCGGGGAGCTGTTTTTT. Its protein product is CAISGQSDTGELFF.

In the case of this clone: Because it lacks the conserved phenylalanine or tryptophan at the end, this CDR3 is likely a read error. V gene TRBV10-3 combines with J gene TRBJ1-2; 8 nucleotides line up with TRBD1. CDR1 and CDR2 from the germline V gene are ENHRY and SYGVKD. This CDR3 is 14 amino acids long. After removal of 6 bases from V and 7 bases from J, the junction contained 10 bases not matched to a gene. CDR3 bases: TGTGCCATCAGCGGACAGGGCCCGGGGGTTGGCTACACCGTC. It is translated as CAISGQGPGVGYTV.

The CDR3 DNA sequence: TGTGCCAGCAGCTTGGGGACAGGGAACACTGAAGCTTTCTTT. This sequence encodes CASSLGTGNTEAFF. V and J are TRBV5-4 and TRBJ1-1, with 7 positions matching TRBD1. Germline CDR1 is SGHNT and CDR2 is YYREEE (reference sequence). Losses at the gene ends were 0 bases for V and 1 base for J; bases not matched to a gene: 0. The CDR3 extends over 14 amino acids.

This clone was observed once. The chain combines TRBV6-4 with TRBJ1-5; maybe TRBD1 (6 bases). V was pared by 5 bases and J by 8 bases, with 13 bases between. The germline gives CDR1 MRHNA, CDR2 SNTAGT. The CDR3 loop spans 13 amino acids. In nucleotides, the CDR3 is TGTGCCAGCAGTCGGGGGCCCGGGGAGCCCCAGCATTTT. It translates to CASSRGPGEPQHF.

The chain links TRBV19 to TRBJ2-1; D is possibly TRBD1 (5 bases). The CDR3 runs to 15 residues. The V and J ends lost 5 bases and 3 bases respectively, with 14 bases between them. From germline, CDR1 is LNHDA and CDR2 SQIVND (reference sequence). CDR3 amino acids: CASSAQVIGYNEQFF. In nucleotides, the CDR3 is TGTGCCAGTAGTGCACAGGTAATAGGCTACAATGAGCAGTTCTTC.

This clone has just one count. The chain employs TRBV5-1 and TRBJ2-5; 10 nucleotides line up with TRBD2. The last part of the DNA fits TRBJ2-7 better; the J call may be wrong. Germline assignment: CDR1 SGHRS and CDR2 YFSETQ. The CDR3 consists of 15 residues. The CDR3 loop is CASSGGTSAHYEQYF. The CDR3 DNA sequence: TGCGCCAGCAGCGGAGGGACTAGCGCTCACTACGAGCAGTACTTC.

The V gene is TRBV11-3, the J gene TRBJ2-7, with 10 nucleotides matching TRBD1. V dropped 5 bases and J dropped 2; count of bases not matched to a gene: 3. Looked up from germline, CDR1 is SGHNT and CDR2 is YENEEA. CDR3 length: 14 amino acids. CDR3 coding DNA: TGTGCCAGCAGCCACGGACAGGGGGCCTACGAGCAGTACTTC. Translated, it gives CASSHGQGAYEQYF. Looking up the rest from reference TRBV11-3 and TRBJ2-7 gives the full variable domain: EAGVVQSPRYKIIEKKQPVAFWCNPISGHNTLYWYLQNLGQGPELLIRYENEEAVDDSQLPKDRFSAERLKGVDSTLKIQPAELGDSAVYLCASSHGQGAYEQYFGPGTRLTVT.

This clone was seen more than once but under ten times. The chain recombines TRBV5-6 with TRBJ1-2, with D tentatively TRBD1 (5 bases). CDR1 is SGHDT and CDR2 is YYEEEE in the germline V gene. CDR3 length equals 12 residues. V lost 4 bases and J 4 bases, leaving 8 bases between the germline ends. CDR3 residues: CASSRGVYGYTF. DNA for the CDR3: TGTGCCAGCAGCCGGGGGGTCTATGGCTACACCTTC.

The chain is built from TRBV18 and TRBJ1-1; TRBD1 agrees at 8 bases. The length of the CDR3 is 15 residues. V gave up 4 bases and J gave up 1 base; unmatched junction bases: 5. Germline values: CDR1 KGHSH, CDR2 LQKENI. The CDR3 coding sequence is TGTGCCAGCTCACTCCGAACAGGGGGGAACACTGAAGCTTTCTTT. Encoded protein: CASSLRTGGNTEAFF.

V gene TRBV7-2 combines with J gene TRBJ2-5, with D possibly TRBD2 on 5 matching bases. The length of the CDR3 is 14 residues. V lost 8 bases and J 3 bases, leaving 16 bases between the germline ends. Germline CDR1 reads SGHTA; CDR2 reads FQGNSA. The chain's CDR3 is CASATWTGKETQYF. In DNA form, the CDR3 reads TGTGCCAGCGCAACGTGGACGGGAAAAGAGACCCAGTACTTC.

The CDR3 sequence is CASSSYMTDTQYF. DNA for the CDR3: TGTGCCAGCAGCTCTTATATGACAGATACGCAGTATTTT. The chain employs TRBV27 and TRBJ2-3; D not certain. There are 13 residues in the CDR3. V gave up 6 bases and J gave up 3 bases, with 10 bases separating them. Per germline, CDR1 MNHEY and CDR2 SMNVEV (reference sequence).

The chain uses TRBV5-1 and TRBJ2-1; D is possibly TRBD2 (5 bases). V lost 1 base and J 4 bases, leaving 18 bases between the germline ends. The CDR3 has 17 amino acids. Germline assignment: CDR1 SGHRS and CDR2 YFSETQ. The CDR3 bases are TGCGCCAGCAGCTTGAGCCCAAACGGGATGAGGTACAATGAGCAGTTCTTC. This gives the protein CASSLSPNGMRYNEQFF.

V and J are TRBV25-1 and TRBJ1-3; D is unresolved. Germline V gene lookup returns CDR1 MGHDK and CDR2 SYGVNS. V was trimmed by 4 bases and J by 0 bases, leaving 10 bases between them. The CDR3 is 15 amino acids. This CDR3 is CASSVDGSSGNTIYF. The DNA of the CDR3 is TGTGCCAGCAGTGTCGACGGGAGCTCTGGAAACACCATATATTTT.

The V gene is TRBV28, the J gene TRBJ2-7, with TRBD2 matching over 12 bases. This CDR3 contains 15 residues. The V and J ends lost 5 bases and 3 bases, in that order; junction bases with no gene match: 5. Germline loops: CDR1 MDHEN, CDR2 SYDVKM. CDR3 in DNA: TGTGCCAGCAGTCTTCGGACTAGCGGGAACTACGAGCAGTACTTC. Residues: CASSLRTSGNYEQYF.

CDR3 DNA: TGTGCCAGCTCACCACCGGGACAGGCTCAAGAGACCCAGTACTTC. Amino acid sequence: CASSPPGQAQETQYF. The rearrangement links TRBV18 to TRBJ2-5; 8 bases align to TRBD1. The ends lost 0 bases at V and 2 bases at J; junction bases unmatched: 2. The CDR3 spans 15 residues. The germline CDR1 and CDR2 sequences are KGHSH and LQKENI.

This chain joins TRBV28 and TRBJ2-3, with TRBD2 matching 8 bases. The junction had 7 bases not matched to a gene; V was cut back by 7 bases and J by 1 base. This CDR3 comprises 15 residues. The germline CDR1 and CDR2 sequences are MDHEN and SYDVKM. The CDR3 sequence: CASKGGGPGTDTQYF. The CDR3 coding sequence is TGTGCCAGCAAGGGCGGGGGGCCAGGCACAGATACGCAGTATTTT.

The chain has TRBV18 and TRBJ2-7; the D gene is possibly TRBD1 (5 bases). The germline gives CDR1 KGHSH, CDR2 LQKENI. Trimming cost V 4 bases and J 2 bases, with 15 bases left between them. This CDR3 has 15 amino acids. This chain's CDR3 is CASSLQSRETYEQYF. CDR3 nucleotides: TGTGCCAGCTCACTACAGTCCAGGGAAACCTACGAGCAGTACTTC. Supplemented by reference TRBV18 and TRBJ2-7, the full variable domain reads NAGVMQNPRHLVRRRGQEARLRCSPMKGHSHVYWYRQLPEEGLKFMVYLQKENIIDESGMPKERFSAEFPKEGPSILRIQQVVRGDSAAYFCASSLQSRETYEQYFGPGTRLTVT.

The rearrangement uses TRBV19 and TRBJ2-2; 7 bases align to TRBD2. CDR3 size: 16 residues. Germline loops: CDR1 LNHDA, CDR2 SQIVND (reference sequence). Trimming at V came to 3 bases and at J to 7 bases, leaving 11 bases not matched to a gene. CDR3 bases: TGTGCCAGTAGTATTAGGGCCAGCGGGAAAATCGGGGAGCTGTTTTTT. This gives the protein CASSIRASGKIGELFF.

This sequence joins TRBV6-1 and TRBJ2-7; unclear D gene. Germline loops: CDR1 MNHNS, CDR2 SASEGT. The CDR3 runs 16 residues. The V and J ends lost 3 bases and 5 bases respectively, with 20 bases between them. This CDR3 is CASSDAISQGGDEQYF. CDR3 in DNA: TGTGCCAGCAGTGATGCCATCTCCCAAGGCGGCGACGAGCAGTACTTC.

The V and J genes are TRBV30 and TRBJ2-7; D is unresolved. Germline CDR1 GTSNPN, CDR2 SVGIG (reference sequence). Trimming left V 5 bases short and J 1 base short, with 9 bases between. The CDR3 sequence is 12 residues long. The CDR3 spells CAWAVGSYEQYF. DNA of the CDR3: TGTGCCTGGGCGGTAGGGTCCTACGAGCAGTACTTC.

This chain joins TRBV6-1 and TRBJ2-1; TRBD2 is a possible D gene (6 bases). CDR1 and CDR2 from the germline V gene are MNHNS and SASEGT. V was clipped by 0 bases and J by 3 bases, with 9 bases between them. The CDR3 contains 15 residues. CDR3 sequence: CASSEAGTHYNEQFF. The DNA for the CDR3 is TGTGCCAGCAGTGAAGCGGGGACTCACTACAATGAGCAGTTCTTC.

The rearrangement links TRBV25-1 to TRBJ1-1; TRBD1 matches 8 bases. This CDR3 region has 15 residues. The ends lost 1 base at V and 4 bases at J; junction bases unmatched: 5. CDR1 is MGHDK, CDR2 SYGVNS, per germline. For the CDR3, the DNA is TGTGCCAGCAGTGAATTACAGGGGGTGAGCACTGAAGCTTTCTTT. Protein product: CASSELQGVSTEAFF.

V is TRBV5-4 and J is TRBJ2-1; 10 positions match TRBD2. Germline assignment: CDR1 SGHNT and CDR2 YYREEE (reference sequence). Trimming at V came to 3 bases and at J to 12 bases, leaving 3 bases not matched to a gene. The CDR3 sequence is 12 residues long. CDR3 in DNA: TGTGCCAGCAGCTCTAGCGGGGGTCGGCAGTTCTTC. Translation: CASSSSGGRQFF.